Each of the 26 T cell receptor beta chains below was sequenced from the same sample in a study of blood T cells in healthy people across ages (dated by TCRdb to between 2014 and 2016). Receptors were amplified or captured by 5' RACE. TCRdb lists the instrument as Illumina HiSeq 2500. A second PCR of about 6 to 12 cycles was run with a J-beta primer mix and a sample-barcoded 5' primer. TCRdb passed the public sequencing reads through fastp at Q25 and MiXCR, retaining productive beta sequences. Here each entry gathers all rows of one CDR3 protein and keeps the most common genes and DNA. The sample table records 1 million or so distinct CDR3 sequences; less than 25% of these occur just once. The ten largest clones represent approximately 0.75% of the sample. These records were also assigned to another study, of T cells of mothers and their children.

The sample comprised blood. The receptors were gathered from a girl aged 2-10 years in good health.

This rearrangement joins TRBV5-6 to TRBJ1-6; D call uncertain. Trimming removed 0 bases at V and 0 bases at J, with 16 bases between. The germline CDR1 and CDR2 sequences are SGHDT and YYEEEE. The CDR3 is made up of 19 amino acids. CDR3 loop: CASSLDGRTASSYNSPLHF. CDR3 bases: TGTGCCAGCAGCTTGGATGGACGGACGGCAAGCTCCTATAATTCACCCCTCCACTTT. The variable domain in full, completed from reference TRBV5-6 and TRBJ1-6, reads DAGVTQSPTHLIKTRGQQVTLRCSPKSGHDTVSWYQQALGQGPQFIFQYYEEEERQRGNFPDRFSGHQFPNYSSELNVNALLLGDSALYLCASSLDGRTASSYNSPLHFGNGTRLTVT.

This clonotype was recorded a few times. The chain couples TRBV24-1 to TRBJ1-1, with D perhaps TRBD1 (5 bases). CDR3 length equals 13 residues. V dropped 1 base and J dropped 4 bases, with 6 bases sitting between them. Germline CDR1 reads KGHDR; CDR2 reads SFDVKD. The DNA for the CDR3 is TGTGCCACCAGTGATTTTGGGGGCACTGAAGCTTTCTTT. Protein: CATSDFGGTEAFF.

This sequence joins TRBV7-2 and TRBJ2-5; 7 bases line up with TRBD2. Germline V gene lookup returns CDR1 SGHTA and CDR2 FQGNSA. The CDR3 is 17 amino acids. Trimming at V came to 5 bases and at J to 3 bases, leaving 15 bases not matched to a gene. As DNA, the CDR3 is TGTGCCAGCAGCGTCGGAGGCCGGGGACTACTAGAAGAGACCCAGTACTTC. It yields the protein CASSVGGRGLLEETQYF. Combining the CDR3 with reference TRBV7-2 and TRBJ2-5 gives the whole variable domain GAGVSQSPSNKVTEKGKDVELRCDPISGHTALYWYRQSLGQGLEFLIYFQGNSAPDKSGLPSDRFSAERTGGSVSTLTIQRTQQEDSAVYLCASSVGGRGLLEETQYFGPGTRLLVL.

This clonotype appeared a few times. In DNA, the CDR3 is TGCGCCAGCAGCCAAGAGGCCTCAGGTGGATGGAGCTACACCTTC. Its translation: CASSQEASGGWSYTF. The chain carries TRBV4-3 and TRBJ1-2; D not resolved. The CDR3 sequence is 15 residues long. CDR1 is LGHNA and CDR2 is YSLEER in the germline V gene. Deletions cut 0 bases from V and 9 bases from J, with 17 bases between.

In this sample, this clonotype turned up a few times. The chain joins TRBV7-3 to TRBJ2-7; perhaps TRBD1 as D (6 bases). The CDR3 is 14 residues long. The V gene lost 2 bases and the J gene lost 6 bases, with 14 bases spanning the gap. Germline CDR1 SGHTA, CDR2 FQGTGA. The CDR3 region has the DNA TGTGCCAGCAGCTTAGTCAGGGGTAATGGCGAGCAGTACTTC. This sequence encodes CASSLVRGNGEQYF.

This sequence joins TRBV4-2 and TRBJ2-5, with 10 bases identical to TRBD2. Germline CDR1 and CDR2: LGHNA and YNFKEQ. V gave up 3 bases and J gave up 3 bases; unmatched junction bases: 13. The CDR3 loop spans 18 amino acids. CDR3 coding DNA: TGTGCCAGCAGCCACCAATGGTCGGCTAGCGGGAGTAAAGAGACCCAGTACTTC. Amino acid sequence: CASSHQWSASGSKETQYF.

This clonotype was recorded a few times. The V and J genes are TRBV4-3 and TRBJ2-7; 9 nucleotides line up with TRBD1. The CDR3 length is 16 residues. Germline CDR1 and CDR2: LGHNA and YSLEER. The trim removed 0 bases at V and 5 bases at J, leaving 8 bases unmatched. The CDR3: CASSQEGGTGFHEQYF. CDR3 DNA sequence: TGCGCCAGCAGCCAAGAAGGTGGGACAGGGTTCCACGAGCAGTACTTC.

This clonotype was seen a handful of times. The V call is TRBV24-1, the J call TRBJ2-1, with a weak D call TRBD2 (5 bases). The germline V and J ends were trimmed by 0 bases and 8 bases, with 7 bases remaining between them. CDR3 length: 13 residues. In germline, CDR1 is KGHDR, CDR2 SFDVKD. CDR3 nucleotide sequence: TGTGCCACCAGTGATTTGCGGCGGGATGAGCAGTTCTTC. Protein product: CATSDLRRDEQFF.

The chain is built from TRBV7-3 and TRBJ2-7, with D perhaps matching TRBD1 (6 bases). With 3 bases removed from V and 4 bases from J, the gap between germline ends came to 16 bases. The CDR3 has 15 residues. CDR1 is SGHTA, CDR2 FQGTGA, per germline. CDR3 amino acids: CASSFFPGTQYEQYF. CDR3 sequence (DNA): TGTGCCAGCAGCTTTTTTCCCGGGACACAATACGAGCAGTACTTC. The full variable domain, completed using reference TRBV7-3 and TRBJ2-7, is GAGVSQTPSNKVTEKGKYVELRCDPISGHTALYWYRQSLGQGPEFLIYFQGTGAADDSGLPNDRFFAVRPEGSVSTLKIQRTERGDSAVYLCASSFFPGTQYEQYFGPGTRLTVT.

This clonotype has a handful of counts. This chain connects TRBV19 to TRBJ1-3; 7 nucleotides match TRBD1. Germline trimming cut 2 bases from V and 4 bases from J; bases unmatched to any gene: 2. The CDR3 is made up of 14 amino acids. Germline loops: CDR1 LNHDA, CDR2 SQIVND (reference sequence). As DNA, the CDR3 is TGTGCCAGTAGTATATTGGGACAGGGAAACACCATATATTTT. Translated: CASSILGQGNTIYF.

This clonotype was observed a few times. Compared with germline, one end of the junction differs, possibly owing to a read error. In nucleotides, the CDR3 is TGTGCCTGCAGGGTTGCGGAGACCCAGTACTTC. Translated, it gives CACRVAETQYF. The chain employs TRBV2 and TRBJ2-5; a possible D gene is TRBD1 (5 bases). CDR3 length equals 11 residues. The germline CDR1 and CDR2 sequences are SNHLY and FYNNEI. Together with reference TRBV2 and TRBJ2-5, the CDR3 gives the full variable domain: EPEVTQTPSHQVTQMGQEVILRCVPISNHLYFYWYRQILGQKVEFLVSFYNNEISEKSEIFDDQFSVERPDGSNFTLKIRSTKLEDSAMYFCACRVAETQYFGPGTRLLVL.

V and J are TRBV24-1 and TRBJ1-2; possible D gene TRBD1, 6 bases. Germline CDR1 is KGHDR and CDR2 is SFDVKD. The CDR3 spans 12 residues. Deletions cut 4 bases from V and 8 bases from J, with 10 bases between. CDR3 DNA: TGTGCCACCAGTGACAAAGGGGGAGGCTACACCTTC. This translates into CATSDKGGGYTF.

This clonotype turned up a few times. The V call is TRBV20-1, the J call TRBJ2-7; the match to TRBD2 covers 14 bases. From germline, CDR1 is DFQATT and CDR2 SNEGSKA (reference sequence). Trimming removed 1 base from V and 2 bases from J; junction bases left unmatched: 7. The CDR3 is 17 residues long. CDR3 sequence: CSARGGLAGEDPYEQYF. DNA of the CDR3: TGCAGTGCTAGAGGGGGACTAGCGGGAGAGGATCCCTACGAGCAGTACTTC.

Many counts were recorded for this clonotype. This chain uses TRBV14 with TRBJ1-1; a weak D match, TRBD1 (6 bases). V lost 3 bases, J lost 0 bases, and 14 bases lay in between. Germline V gene data show CDR1 as SGHDN and CDR2 as FVKESK. The CDR3 runs to 16 residues. The CDR3 DNA follows: TGTGCCAGCAGCCAGACCGGGGGCAACATGAACACTGAAGCTTTCTTT. Its translation is CASSQTGGNMNTEAFF.

As concerns this clonotype: A junction boundary mismatches the germline segment, possibly from a read error. V gene TRBV25-1 combines with J gene TRBJ1-3; TRBD1 aligns across 9 bases. The germline V gene has CDR1 MGHDK and CDR2 SYGVNS. The CDR3 length is 19 residues. CDR3 coding DNA: TGTACCAGCAGTTCTCGGACAGGGGTTCAAGAGCTCTCTGGAAACACCATATATTTT. This sequence encodes CTSSSRTGVQELSGNTIYF.

This clonotype has just a few counts. The rearrangement uses TRBV7-8 and TRBJ2-5; a weak D match, TRBD1 (6 bases). The CDR3 covers 13 residues. Trimming pared 3 bases from V and 5 bases from J, leaving 10 bases between. The germline V gene has CDR1 SGHVS and CDR2 FQNEAQ. In DNA, the CDR3 is TGTGCCAGCAGCTTTACAGGGAAGGAGACCCAGTACTTC. Protein sequence: CASSFTGKETQYF.

V is TRBV24-1 and J is TRBJ2-7; TRBD2 might be the D (5 bases). Germline values: CDR1 KGHDR, CDR2 SFDVKD. The length of the CDR3 is 13 residues. The V and J ends lost 4 bases and 4 bases respectively, with 10 bases between them. The CDR3 region is CATSDGDSYEQYF. CDR3 nucleotide sequence: TGTGCCACCAGTGACGGGGATTCGTACGAGCAGTACTTC.

This clonotype was observed a few times. DNA for the CDR3: TGTGCCAGCAGTTCTTGGCAGAGCAATCAGCCCCAGCATTTT. Translation gives CASSSWQSNQPQHF. The V gene is TRBV12-3 or TRBV12-4, the J gene TRBJ1-5; no reliable D call. Trimming removed 4 bases from V and 1 base from J, with 8 bases in between. The CDR3 has 14 residues.

This clonotype was recorded a few times. The chain combines TRBV24-1 with TRBJ2-1; 10 bases are shared with TRBD2. Losses at the gene ends were 1 base for V and 13 bases for J; bases not matched to a gene: 9. The CDR3 is 15 residues long. The germline gives CDR1 KGHDR, CDR2 SFDVKD. The CDR3 loop is CATSDFNSGGLEQFF. CDR3 sequence (DNA): TGTGCCACCAGTGATTTTAATAGCGGGGGGTTAGAACAGTTCTTC.

The V and J genes are TRBV29-1 and TRBJ2-3; D call uncertain. In germline, CDR1 is SQVTM, CDR2 ANQGSEA. The CDR3 consists of 12 residues. With 1 base removed from V and 6 bases from J, the gap between germline ends came to 8 bases. The CDR3 protein is CSVEGNVDTQYF. The CDR3 DNA sequence: TGCAGCGTTGAAGGGAATGTGGATACGCAGTATTTT.

The chain carries TRBV28 and TRBJ2-7; 11 nucleotides agree with TRBD2. The germline V gene has CDR1 MDHEN and CDR2 SYDVKM. The CDR3 is made up of 16 amino acids. The V gene end was trimmed by 3 bases and the J gene end by 4 bases; junction bases not matched to a gene: 8. In DNA form, the CDR3 reads TGTGCCAGCAGTTTCGCAACTAGCGGGAGTGGGTACGAGCAGTACTTC. Protein product: CASSFATSGSGYEQYF.

The rearrangement links TRBV6-1 to TRBJ2-3; tentative D call: TRBD1 (5 bases). With 3 bases removed from V and 8 bases from J, the gap between germline ends came to 12 bases. Germline CDR1 and CDR2: MNHNS and SASEGT. This CDR3 has 13 residues. In DNA form, the CDR3 reads TGTGCCAGCAGTGATAGACGGCAGGGTACGCAGTATTTT. The encoded protein is CASSDRRQGTQYF.

CDR3 in amino acids: CSALWSGELFF. CDR3 DNA: TGCAGCGCCTTATGGTCCGGGGAGCTGTTTTTT. The chain has TRBV29-1 and TRBJ2-2; D call uncertain. V gave up 7 bases and J gave up 6 bases, with 9 bases separating them. Looked up from germline, CDR1 is SQVTM and CDR2 is ANQGSEA. This CDR3 has 11 amino acids.

This chain joins TRBV27 and TRBJ1-2; D is ambiguous. Germline lookup yields CDR1 MNHEY and CDR2 SMNVEV (reference sequence). The V end lost 3 bases, the J end lost 4 bases, and 18 bases lay between the germline ends. The CDR3 has 16 residues. Here the CDR3 DNA reads TGTGCCAGCAGTTTGTCGTCGGAGGTGCACATCTATGGCTACACCTTC. Translating gives CASSLSSEVHIYGYTF.

This clonotype turned up a few times. DNA of the CDR3: TGCAGTGCTCAATTATCCGGGACAAACACTGAAGCTTTCTTT. This sequence encodes CSAQLSGTNTEAFF. The chain carries TRBV20-1 and TRBJ1-1; D might be TRBD1 (6 bases). This CDR3 contains 14 residues. The V gene lost 5 bases and the J gene lost 2 bases, with 15 bases spanning the gap. Germline loops: CDR1 DFQATT, CDR2 SNEGSKA (reference sequence).

This chain uses TRBV10-2 with TRBJ2-3; D is possibly TRBD2 (6 bases). The CDR3 consists of 14 residues. Germline V gene lookup returns CDR1 WSHSY and CDR2 SAAADI. V dropped 4 bases and J dropped 5 bases, with 13 bases sitting between them. CDR3 in amino acids: CASSGRAGGDTQYF. The CDR3 DNA sequence: TGCGCCAGCAGTGGGAGGGCGGGCGGAGATACGCAGTATTTT.